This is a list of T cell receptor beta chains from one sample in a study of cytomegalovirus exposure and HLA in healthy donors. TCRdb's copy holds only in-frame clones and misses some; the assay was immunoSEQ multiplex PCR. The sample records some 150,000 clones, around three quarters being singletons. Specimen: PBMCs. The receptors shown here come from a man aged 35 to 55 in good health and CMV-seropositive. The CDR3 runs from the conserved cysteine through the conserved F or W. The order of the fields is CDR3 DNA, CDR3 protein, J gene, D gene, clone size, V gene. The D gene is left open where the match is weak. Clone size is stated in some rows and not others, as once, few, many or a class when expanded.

CDR3 DNA: TGTGCCAGCAGCTTGGACAGGACGTACGAGCAGTACTTC; CDR3 protein: CASSLDRTYEQYF; J gene: TRBJ2-7; D gene: .; clone size: .; V gene: TRBV5-6
CDR3 DNA: TGTGCCAGCAGCTTTATGCGCCATAACACTGAAGCTTTCTTT; CDR3 protein: CASSFMRHNTEAFF; J gene: TRBJ1-1; D gene: .; clone size: once; V gene: TRBV11-2
CDR3 DNA: TGTGCCTGGACCTTGGGAAGGCAGGGGGCGCGTGAGCAGTACTTC; CDR3 protein: CAWTLGRQGAREQYF; J gene: TRBJ2-7; D gene: TRBD1; clone size: .; V gene: TRBV30
CDR3 DNA: TGTGCCAGCAGTGATAACCAGGGCCCTAATGAAAAACTGTTTTTT; CDR3 protein: CASSDNQGPNEKLFF; J gene: TRBJ1-4; D gene: .; clone size: .; V gene: TRBV6-1
CDR3 DNA: TGTGCCAGCAGAACGGAGGGGGGGACCTACGAGCAGTACTTC; CDR3 protein: CASRTEGGTYEQYF; J gene: TRBJ2-7; D gene: .; clone size: .; V gene: TRBV6-5
CDR3 DNA: TGTGCCACCAGCCGCGGTAGGGGAGAGACCCAGTACTTC; CDR3 protein: CATSRGRGETQYF; J gene: TRBJ2-5; D gene: .; clone size: .; V gene: TRBV15
CDR3 DNA: TGTGCCAGCAGCGGCGGGACAGGGAATAATTCACCCCTCCACTTT; CDR3 protein: CASSGGTGNNSPLHF; J gene: TRBJ1-6; D gene: TRBD1; clone size: .; V gene: TRBV9
CDR3 DNA: TGTGCCAGCAGCGGGTATGGACTTTACAATGAGCAGTTCTTC; CDR3 protein: CASSGYGLYNEQFF; J gene: TRBJ2-1; D gene: .; clone size: .; V gene: TRBV9
CDR3 DNA: TGTGCCAGCAGCCATCCGTCAAGAGCCCGGTTTGGGAACACCGGGGAGCTGTTTTTT; CDR3 protein: CASSHPSRARFGNTGELFF; J gene: TRBJ2-2; D gene: .; clone size: once; V gene: TRBV7-9
CDR3 DNA: TGTGCCAGCAGCGATTATTTGGGCCTACCAAATAACTATGGCTACACCTTC; CDR3 protein: CASSDYLGLPNNYGYTF; J gene: TRBJ1-2; D gene: .; clone size: .; V gene: TRBV9
CDR3 DNA: TGCGCCAGCAGCCAAGATGGAATGGGACTAGCGGGAGGGCCCGGCTACGAGCAGTACTTC; CDR3 protein: CASSQDGMGLAGGPGYEQYF; J gene: TRBJ2-7; D gene: TRBD2; clone size: .; V gene: TRBV4-1
CDR3 DNA: TGTGCCAGCTCACCAAGGACTAGCGGGATGGCCGGGGAGCTGTTTTTT; CDR3 protein: CASSPRTSGMAGELFF; J gene: TRBJ2-2; D gene: TRBD2; clone size: .; V gene: TRBV18
CDR3 DNA: TGTGCCAGCAGCTTAGCCCGACAGCTAGACGAGCAGTACTTC; CDR3 protein: CASSLARQLDEQYF; J gene: TRBJ2-7; D gene: .; clone size: .; V gene: TRBV7-9
CDR3 DNA: TGTGCCAGCATCGTTAGTGTGAACACCGGGGAGCTGTTTTTT; CDR3 protein: CASIVSVNTGELFF; J gene: TRBJ2-2; D gene: .; clone size: .; V gene: TRBV6-1
CDR3 DNA: TGTGCCAGCAGGCGACAGGCTCCTAACACTGAAGCTTTCTTT; CDR3 protein: CASRRQAPNTEAFF; J gene: TRBJ1-1; D gene: .; clone size: few; V gene: TRBV5-4
CDR3 DNA: TGTGCCAGCAGCTTTGGGGGGGACAGGGGCTCTGGAAACACCATATATTTT; CDR3 protein: CASSFGGDRGSGNTIYF; J gene: TRBJ1-3; D gene: .; clone size: .; V gene: TRBV12-1
CDR3 DNA: TGTGCCAGCAGCTTGTGGCCTAATGAGCAGTTCTTC; CDR3 protein: CASSLWPNEQFF; J gene: TRBJ2-1; D gene: .; clone size: .; V gene: TRBV5-6
CDR3 DNA: TGCGCCAGCAGGTCGGACAGTGGCATATATTTT; CDR3 protein: CASRSDSGIYF; J gene: TRBJ1-3; D gene: .; clone size: once; V gene: TRBV5-1
CDR3 DNA: TGTGCCAGCAGCCCCCGGACAACGAACACCGGGGAGCTGTTTTTT; CDR3 protein: CASSPRTTNTGELFF; J gene: TRBJ2-2; D gene: .; clone size: .; V gene: TRBV7-3
CDR3 DNA: TGCGCCAGCAGCGTGGACGGGGGCTCCTACAATGAGCAGTTCTTC; CDR3 protein: CASSVDGGSYNEQFF; J gene: TRBJ2-1; D gene: .; clone size: few; V gene: TRBV5-1
CDR3 DNA: TGTGCCAGCAGTTACGGGCAGGAGGACTACGAGCAGTACTTC; CDR3 protein: CASSYGQEDYEQYF; J gene: TRBJ2-7; D gene: .; clone size: .; V gene: TRBV6-5
CDR3 DNA: TGTGCCAGCAGCCCGACTAGCGGGTTCTACAATGAGCAGTTCTTC; CDR3 protein: CASSPTSGFYNEQFF; J gene: TRBJ2-1; D gene: TRBD2; clone size: .; V gene: TRBV7-6
CDR3 DNA: TGTGCCATCAGTGAGTTCGCCGGGGGCACTGAAGCTTTCTTT; CDR3 protein: CAISEFAGGTEAFF; J gene: TRBJ1-1; D gene: .; clone size: few; V gene: TRBV10-3